The rows below give T cell receptor beta chains drawn from one sample of a study of blood T cell repertoires in COVID-19. The repertoire was sequenced with immunoSEQ multiplex PCR; TCRdb's copy has only in-frame clones and lacks some. This sample carries about 140,000 clones, roughly 88% of them seen once, and the ten largest clones take 1.7%. Sequencing was performed on peripheral blood. All receptors derive from a woman aged 45-60 years with acute or convalescent COVID-19. Each CDR3 is given with its conserved first and last residue.

TRBV6-5	TRBJ1-1	CASSYAWTGNTEAFF
TRBV14	TRBJ1-1	CASSRLQGARGEAFF
TRBV29-1	TRBJ1-4	CSALFPATNEKLFF
TRBV28	TRBJ1-2	CASSRDRDSNGYTF
TRBV4-2	TRBJ2-7	CASSLGTGGFGQYF
TRBV6-6	TRBJ1-2	CASSYEAANNYGYTF
TRBV11-3	TRBJ1-6	CASSTGTGGSPLHF
TRBV5-6	TRBJ1-2	CASSLGDWGTNYGYTF
TRBV19	TRBJ1-4	CASSSSGAAGEKLFF
TRBV7-6	TRBJ2-1	CASSWTRGTVF
TRBV5-1	TRBJ1-1	CASSPVPGQGTNTEAFF
TRBV6-4	TRBJ1-2	CASSDSFDPGENNYGYTF
TRBV11-2	TRBJ1-6	CASSFVQGNNSPLHF
TRBV19	TRBJ2-1	CASSIQASTYNEQFF
TRBV4-1	TRBJ1-3	CASSQVGLRLAGTIYF
TRBV29-1	TRBJ1-1	CSVNRVGDTEAFF
TRBV5-4	TRBJ2-1	CASSLETADEQFF
TRBV18	TRBJ1-3	CASSPGPGRNTIYF
TRBV5-1	TRBJ2-6	CASSLRTGSGANVLTF
TRBV27	TRBJ1-5	CASSLGWNQPQHF
TRBV14	TRBJ2-1	CASSQDNWSGNEQFF
TRBV13	TRBJ2-1	CASSPGLAGAFNEQFF
TRBV14	TRBJ1-1	CASSQGFQVGFGTEAFF
TRBV4-1	TRBJ2-7	CASSQEQGPPGEQYF
TRBV7-9	TRBJ2-1	CASSEGAPMFYNEQFF
TRBV19	TRBJ2-1	CASSIVIAGRGYNEQFF